This paragraph reports one TCR beta chain. This entry belongs to a study of shared clonotypes between healthy human individuals. Profiling relied on immunoSEQ multiplex PCR, and the TCRdb table lists in-frame clones only, not all of them. The table has around 500,000 clones, roughly 85% seen once; the top ten hold 10% to 15%. Germline lookup yields CDR1 SGDLS and CDR2 YYNGEE. Trimming shortened V by 4 bases and J by 2 bases, and 25 bases separated the two germline ends. This CDR3 is built from 19 residues. All donors were Caucasian adults living in Nashville, Tennessee. The V gene is TRBV9, the J gene TRBJ2-1; D might be TRBD2 (7 bases). Sequencing used PBMCs. This sequence was found in a woman aged 40 to 50 in good health. Some clones in this sample may be carry-over from other donors' samples. CDR3 sequence (DNA): TGTGCCAGCAGCCCGTCCCAGGGGTTGGGGGGGAGACCCTACAATGAGCAGTTCTTC. This sequence encodes CASSPSQGLGGRPYNEQFF.